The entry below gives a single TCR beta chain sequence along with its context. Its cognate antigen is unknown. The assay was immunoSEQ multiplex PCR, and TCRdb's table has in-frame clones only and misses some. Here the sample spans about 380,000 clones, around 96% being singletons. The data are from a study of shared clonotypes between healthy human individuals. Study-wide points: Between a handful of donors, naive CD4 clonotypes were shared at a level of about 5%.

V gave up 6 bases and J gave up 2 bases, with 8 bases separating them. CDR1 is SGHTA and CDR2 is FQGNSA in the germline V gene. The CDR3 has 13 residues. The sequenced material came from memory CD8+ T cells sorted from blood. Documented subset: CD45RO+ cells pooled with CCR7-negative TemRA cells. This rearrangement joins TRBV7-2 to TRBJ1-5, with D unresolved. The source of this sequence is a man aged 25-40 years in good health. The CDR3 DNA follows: TGTGCCAGCAGTCGGAATGGCAATCAGCCCCAGCATTTT. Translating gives CASSRNGNQPQHF.